Shown below are 5 T cell receptor beta chains from a single sample sequenced in a study of blood T cells in healthy people across ages. Alongside a J-beta primer mix, a sample-barcoded 5' primer served in a second PCR lasting about 7 to 12 cycles. TCRdb redid the calling of the 5' RACE reads with MiXCR, one entry per CDR3 protein. Among roughly 1,700,000 distinct CDR3 sequences listed, approximately 30% were seen once. Sequencing was performed on blood. All receptors come from a woman aged 30 to 39 in good health.

Concerning this clonotype itself: Its ends do not fully match the called genes, so a read error is possible. The rearrangement uses TRBV5-1 and TRBJ2-6, with D maybe TRBD1 (5 bases). The CDR3 sequence is 15 residues long. Germline V gene sequence: CDR1 SGHRS, CDR2 YFSETQ. Here the CDR3 DNA reads TGCGCCAGCAGCGTACAAAACTCTGGGGCCATCGTCCTGACTTTC. It codes for CASSVQNSGAIVLTF. Supplemented by reference TRBV5-1 and TRBJ2-6, the full variable domain reads KAGVTQTPRYLIKTRGQQVTLSCSPISGHRSVSWYQQTPGQGLQFLFEYFSETQRNKGNFPGRFSGRQFSNSRSEMNVSTLELGDSALYLCASSVQNSGAIVLTFGAGSRLTVL.

The chain has TRBV11-3 and TRBJ2-1; possibly TRBD2 for D (5 bases). Trimming shortened V by 5 bases and J by 8 bases, and 16 bases separated the two germline ends. This CDR3 spans 14 amino acids. Germline CDR1 SGHNT, CDR2 YENEEA. The CDR3 sequence is CASSPGLTKDEQFF. The CDR3 DNA sequence: TGTGCCAGCAGCCCCGGACTGACGAAAGATGAGCAGTTCTTC. The full variable domain, completed using reference TRBV11-3 and TRBJ2-1, is EAGVVQSPRYKIIEKKQPVAFWCNPISGHNTLYWYLQNLGQGPELLIRYENEEAVDDSQLPKDRFSAERLKGVDSTLKIQPAELGDSAVYLCASSPGLTKDEQFFGPGTRLTVL.

The chain employs TRBV12-3 or TRBV12-4 and TRBJ2-7, with D unresolved. Between the trimmed V and J ends, which lost 4 bases and 0 bases, there was a span of 10 bases. CDR3 length: 14 amino acids. The CDR3: CASSWSLSSYEQYF. The CDR3 region has the DNA TGTGCCAGCAGTTGGTCCCTAAGCTCCTACGAGCAGTACTTC.

The chain is built from TRBV6-2 or TRBV6-3 and TRBJ1-6; D gene ambiguous. Germline CDR1 and CDR2: MNHEY and SVGEGT. The V end lost 4 bases, the J end lost 15 bases, and 19 bases lay between the germline ends. The CDR3 has 14 amino acids. CDR3 nucleotides: TGTGCCAGCAGTTCCTCGTCCGGGCATCGACTCCTCCACTTT. Residues: CASSSSSGHRLLHF.

The chain combines TRBV20-1 with TRBJ2-5; 7 bases agree with TRBD1. The last part of the DNA fits TRBJ2-7 better; the J call may be wrong. From germline, CDR1 is DFQATT and CDR2 SNEGSKA (reference sequence). This CDR3 is 13 amino acids long. The CDR3 DNA follows: TGCAGTGCTGTGGACAGGTCTCGGGACGAGCAGTACTTC. It yields the protein CSAVDRSRDEQYF.